Listed here are 3 T cell receptor beta chains from one sample, sequenced in a study of blood T cells in healthy people across ages. Sample-barcoded 5' priming and a J-beta primer mix drove a second PCR of roughly 6 to 12 cycles. A single record per CDR3 protein comes from TCRdb applying MiXCR to the 5' RACE reads. The sample has some 900,000 distinct CDR3 sequences; 29% are singletons. Sequencing was done on a sample of blood. All receptors derive from an elderly woman in good health.

With regard to this clonotype: A much larger clonotype is one base distant, so this may be a read error. The chain combines TRBV28 with TRBJ2-7; perhaps D is TRBD1 or TRBD2 (5 bases each). CDR1 and CDR2 from the germline V gene are MDHEN and SYDVKM. The CDR3 spans 16 residues. The CDR3 DNA sequence: TGTGCCAGCAGGCCTCCCGTCGGGACGAATTCCTACGGGCAGTACTTC. Translating gives CASRPPVGTNSYGQYF. Filled out from reference TRBV28 and TRBJ2-7, the complete variable domain reads DVKVTQSSRYLVKRTGEKVFLECVQDMDHENMFWYRQDPGLGLRLIYFSYDVKMKEKGDIPEGYSVSREKKERFSLILESASTNQTSMYLCASRPPVGTNSYGQYFGPGTRLTVT.

The chain carries TRBV12-3 or TRBV12-4 and TRBJ2-1; 14 bases are a match to TRBD2. The V segment lost 4 bases and the J segment 8 bases; nucleotides outside the gene matches: 4. This CDR3 comprises 15 residues. CDR3 DNA: TGTGCCAGCAGTTCCCCGACTAGCGGGAGGGATGAGCAGTTCTTC. Amino acid sequence: CASSSPTSGRDEQFF.

The chain employs TRBV6-2 or TRBV6-3 and TRBJ2-3, with TRBD2 as a possible D gene (7 bases). The CDR3 totals 15 residues. V was trimmed by 2 bases and J by 6 bases, leaving 15 bases between them. Germline assignment: CDR1 MNHEY and CDR2 SVGEGT. DNA for the CDR3: TGTGCCAGCAGTTACCCCCTAGGGGGGGAGGATACGCAGTATTTT. Translating gives CASSYPLGGEDTQYF.